One sample yielded the 18 T cell receptor beta chains listed below, sequenced in a study of beta chain features in type 1 diabetes. The investigators reverse transcribed all of the isolated RNA, so they sequenced expressed TCRB transcripts. The table came from immunoSEQ multiplex PCR; TCRdb's copy has only in-frame clones and leaves some out. The repertoire holds around 500,000 clones, with roughly 30% as singletons. Sequenced material: naive CD4+ T cells from blood. The receptors were sampled from a man between 18 and 29 years old in good health.

The J gene is TRBJ2-5, the V gene TRBV7-9, with no clear D. V was cut by 1 base and J by 1 base, with 7 bases left in between. Looked up from germline, CDR1 is SEHNR and CDR2 is FQNEAQ (reference sequence). The CDR3 spans 14 residues. The CDR3: CASSLVFSQETQYF. CDR3 nucleotides: TGTGCCAGCAGCTTAGTCTTCAGCCAAGAGACCCAGTACTTC.

This clone came up a few times. This sequence joins TRBV29-1 and TRBJ2-5; D unresolved. This CDR3 region has 14 residues. V lost 0 bases and J 7 bases, leaving 15 bases between the germline ends. Germline-derived CDR1 and CDR2 are SQVTM and ANQGSEA. CDR3 sequence reads: CSVEDPRGLRTQYF. The CDR3 bases are TGCAGCGTTGAAGACCCCCGTGGGCTCAGGACCCAGTACTTC.

The CDR3 sequence is CASSAGLAAEETQYF. CDR3 in DNA: TGTGCCAGCAGCGCCGGACTAGCGGCCGAAGAGACCCAGTACTTC. This chain joins TRBV11-3 and TRBJ2-5; 10 nucleotides line up with TRBD2. Germline CDR1 SGHNT, CDR2 YENEEA. Unmatched junction bases numbered 6, after V lost 5 bases and J lost 3 bases. The CDR3 loop spans 15 amino acids.

The chain combines TRBV30 with TRBJ2-5, with a possible D match to TRBD1 (5 bases). CDR1 GTSNPN and CDR2 SVGIG come from the germline V gene (reference sequence). V lost 2 bases, J lost 5 bases, and 9 bases lay in between. This CDR3 is built from 12 residues. CDR3 residues: CAWSTKGETQYF. For the CDR3, the DNA is TGTGCCTGGAGTACCAAGGGGGAGACCCAGTACTTC.

This clone was recorded a few times. The chain employs TRBV18 and TRBJ2-1; 7 nucleotides agree with TRBD2. Germline CDR1 reads KGHSH; CDR2 reads LQKENI. The CDR3 loop spans 16 amino acids. V gave up 3 bases and J gave up 2 bases; unmatched junction bases: 7. For the CDR3, the DNA is TGTGCCAGCTCACCCCAGGGAGCGGGAACCTACAATGAGCAGTTCTTC. It is translated as CASSPQGAGTYNEQFF.

V usage is TRBV27 and J usage is TRBJ2-3, with D uncertain. V lost 3 bases to trimming and J lost 0 bases, with 7 bases between them. Germline loops: CDR1 MNHEY, CDR2 SMNVEV (reference sequence). This CDR3 region has 14 residues. The CDR3 is CASSLRLSTDTQYF. CDR3 coding DNA: TGTGCCAGCAGTTTGCGTCTTAGCACAGATACGCAGTATTTT.

J is TRBJ2-7 and V is TRBV7-2; D is possibly TRBD1 (5 bases). The length of the CDR3 is 14 residues. V was trimmed by 4 bases and J by 3 bases, leaving 13 bases between them. Germline loops: CDR1 SGHTA, CDR2 FQGNSA. DNA for the CDR3: TGTGCCAGCAGCTCGTTAAATAGGGGCTACGAGCAGTACTTC. Its protein product is CASSSLNRGYEQYF.

In its sample, this clone was seen a few times. The chain combines TRBV4-2 with TRBJ2-7, with 8 nucleotides matching TRBD2. CDR3 length: 17 residues. Germline V gene sequence: CDR1 LGHNA, CDR2 YNFKEQ. Trimming cost V 0 bases and J 1 base; bases outside gene matches: 8. The CDR3 nucleotides read TGTGCCAGCAGCCAAGATTCGGTAAGCGGGAGTTCCTACGAGCAGTACTTC. Amino acid sequence: CASSQDSVSGSSYEQYF.

This clone has only a few counts. The CDR3 DNA sequence: TGTGCCAGCAGCTTGTCTAGCGTTGTGGGAAACAATGAGCAGTTCTTC. This encodes CASSLSSVVGNNEQFF. The chain joins TRBV11-2 to TRBJ2-1; a weak D match, TRBD2 (6 bases). Looked up from germline, CDR1 is SGHAT and CDR2 is FQNNGV. Trimming took 3 bases from V and 5 from J, leaving 17 bases between them. This CDR3 region has 16 residues.

The chain uses TRBV30 and TRBJ2-6; the D is unclear. The CDR3 has 14 amino acids. V dropped 7 bases and J dropped 4 bases, with 14 bases sitting between them. Germline V CDR1 and CDR2: GTSNPN, SVGIG (reference sequence). CDR3 sequence reads: CALRTVGGANVLTF. In nucleotides, the CDR3 is TGTGCCTTAAGGACGGTTGGGGGGGCCAACGTCCTGACTTTC.

This clone was seen only a few times. The rearrangement uses TRBV2 and TRBJ2-7; D is ambiguous. The germline V and J ends were trimmed by 4 bases and 3 bases, with 7 bases remaining between them. Germline values: CDR1 SNHLY, CDR2 FYNNEI. CDR3 size: 12 residues. The CDR3 DNA reads as TGTGCCAGCAGTGTCGCCCACTACGAGCAGTACTTC. Its translation is CASSVAHYEQYF.

This clone was recorded a few times. At one end the junction does not follow the germline gene, possibly because of a read error. The chain couples TRBV20-1 to TRBJ2-1; 10 nucleotides align to TRBD2. The CDR3 runs to 11 residues. Germline CDR1 is DFQATT and CDR2 is SNEGSKA (reference sequence). The CDR3 loop is CSARDLAGVLF. The CDR3 DNA sequence: TGCAGTGCTAGAGATCTAGCGGGAGTGCTCTTC.

This chain links TRBV29-1 with TRBJ2-5, with D perhaps matching TRBD2 (5 bases). There are 14 residues in the CDR3. Deletions cut 7 bases from V and 2 bases from J, with 17 bases between. CDR1 and CDR2 from the germline V gene are SQVTM and ANQGSEA. CDR3 sequence: CSAVTNTLQETQYF. CDR3 nucleotide sequence: TGCAGCGCCGTGACTAATACATTACAAGAGACCCAGTACTTC.

This chain connects TRBV7-8 to TRBJ1-1; TRBD1 agrees at 7 bases. The CDR3 has 16 amino acids. The J segment lost 0 bases and the V segment lost 1 base, leaving 5 bases of the junction unmatched. Germline V gives CDR1 SGHVS, CDR2 FQNEAQ. DNA for the CDR3: TGTGCCAGCAGCTTAGGGGACAGAGGATTGAACACTGAAGCTTTCTTT. Translated: CASSLGDRGLNTEAFF. The variable domain in full, with the rest retrieved from reference TRBV7-8 and TRBJ1-1, is GAGVSQSPRYKVAKRGQDVALRCDPISGHVSLFWYQQALGQGPEFLTYFQNEAQLDKSGLPSDRFFAERPEGSVSTLKIQRTQQEDSAVYLCASSLGDRGLNTEAFFGQGTRLTVV.

This clone was observed a single time. The sample has other DNA sequences that encode this CDR3 too. This chain joins TRBV28 and TRBJ1-2; 8 bases agree with TRBD1. The V segment lost 6 bases and the J segment 5 bases; nucleotides outside the gene matches: 5. Germline CDR1 and CDR2: MDHEN and SYDVKM. This CDR3 has 13 residues. CDR3 residues: CASSPDRDYGYTF. DNA for the CDR3: TGTGCCAGCAGCCCGGACAGGGATTATGGCTACACCTTC.

A few counts support this clone. The chain combines TRBV13 with TRBJ2-5; 12 bases map to TRBD2. The germline V gene encodes CDR1 PRHDT and CDR2 FYEKMQ (reference sequence). Unmatched junction bases numbered 8, after V lost 0 bases and J lost 9 bases. The CDR3 contains 16 residues. The CDR3 protein is CASSLGLGTSGPSQYF. The CDR3 region has the DNA TGTGCCAGCAGCTTAGGCCTCGGGACTAGCGGGCCCTCCCAGTACTTC.

The V and J genes are TRBV30 and TRBJ2-1, with D possibly called TRBD1 or TRBD2 (6 bases each). This CDR3 contains 12 residues. Germline CDR1 reads GTSNPN; CDR2 reads SVGIG (reference sequence). V lost 2 bases, J lost 7 bases, and 9 bases lay in between. In nucleotides, the CDR3 is TGTGCCTGGAGTCTAGGGGGGAATGAGCAGTTCTTC. It codes for CAWSLGGNEQFF. Supplemented by reference TRBV30 and TRBJ2-1, the full variable domain reads SQTIHQWPATLVQPVGSPLSLECTVEGTSNPNLYWYRQAAGRGLQLLFYSVGIGQISSEVPQNLSASRPQDRQFILSSKKLLLSDSGFYLCAWSLGGNEQFFGPGTRLTVL.

The rearrangement links TRBV7-9 to TRBJ1-1; 7 bases are a match to TRBD1. Germline CDR1 and CDR2: SEHNR and FQNEAQ (reference sequence). The CDR3 is 14 residues long. V lost 6 bases and J lost 5; bases outside the gene matches: 9. The CDR3 reads CASRNRQGGTEAFF. CDR3 in DNA: TGTGCCAGCAGGAACCGACAGGGTGGGACTGAAGCTTTCTTT.